Reported below is one T cell receptor (beta chain). The entry originates in a study of blood T cells in healthy people across ages. Between the trimmed V and J ends, which lost 8 bases and 2 bases, there was a span of 15 bases. The CDR3 is 14 residues long. Sample-barcoded 5' priming and a J-beta primer mix drove a second PCR of 7 to 11 cycles. TCRdb itself ran the 5' RACE reads through MiXCR, one entry per CDR3 protein. This table has under 2 million distinct CDR3 sequences, roughly 32% appearing once. The chain combines TRBV12-3 or TRBV12-4 with TRBJ1-2; D call uncertain. The clonotype originates from a woman aged 30 to 39 in good health. Sequenced sample: blood. The CDR3 reads CASHYRLVNYGYTF. In DNA, the CDR3 is TGTGCCAGCCACTACCGTTTGGTGAACTATGGCTACACCTTC.